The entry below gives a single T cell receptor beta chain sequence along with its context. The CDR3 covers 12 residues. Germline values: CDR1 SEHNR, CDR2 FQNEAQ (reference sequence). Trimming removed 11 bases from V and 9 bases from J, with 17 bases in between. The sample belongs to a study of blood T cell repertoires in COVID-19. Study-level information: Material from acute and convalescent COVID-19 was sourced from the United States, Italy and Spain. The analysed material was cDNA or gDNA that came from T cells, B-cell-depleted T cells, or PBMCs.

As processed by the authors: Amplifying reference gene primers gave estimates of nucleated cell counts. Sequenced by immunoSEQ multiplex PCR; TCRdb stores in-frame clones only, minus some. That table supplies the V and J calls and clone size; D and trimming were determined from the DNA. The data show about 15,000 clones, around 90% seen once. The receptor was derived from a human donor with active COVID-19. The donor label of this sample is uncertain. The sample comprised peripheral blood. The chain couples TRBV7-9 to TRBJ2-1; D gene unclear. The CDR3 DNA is TGTGCCTCCCGAGAGGCCCCGGGTGAGCAGTTCTTC. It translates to CASREAPGEQFF.